Listed here is a single TCR beta chain. The antigen is unknown. Among the donors, all were healthy bone marrow donors. The data stem from a study of cytomegalovirus exposure and HLA in healthy donors. Study-wide points: Several top significant clusters appeared, in a later analysis, to be linked to common viral pathogens. DRB1 had the most TCR associations and HLA-C the fewest, a later analysis found, with rates varying by HLA locus.

Use of 60 Vbeta and 13 Jbeta primers characterized the PCR. Sequencing used immunoSEQ multiplex PCR; TCRdb keeps in-frame clones, though not all of them. The sample yields under 200,000 clones, around 84% seen once. The CDR3 has 12 amino acids. Between the trimmed V and J ends, which lost 5 bases and 3 bases, there was a span of 7 bases. Germline CDR1 is MNHNS and CDR2 is SASEGT. Material: PBMCs. The sequence came from a middle-aged man in good health and CMV-seropositive. This chain uses TRBV6-1 with TRBJ1-1; D gene uncertain. Here the CDR3 DNA reads TGTGCCAGCAGTAACGGGGACACTGAAGCTTTCTTT. The encoded protein is CASSNGDTEAFF.